These T cell receptor beta chains were read from a single sample in a study of T-cell reconstitution after alpha-beta-depleted transplantation in children. TCRdb reprocessed the PCR reads via MiXCR and lists one record per CDR3 protein. Here the sample spans about 98,000 distinct CDR3 sequences, 20% to 30% being singletons. Sequencing used PBMCs, obtained before TCRalphabeta/CD19-depleted stem cell transplant. The receptor source for this set is a boy aged 2 to 9 with acute lymphoblastic leukemia, due to receive a stem cell transplant. Each CDR3 is given with its conserved first and last residue. Fields, in order: CDR3 protein, CDR3 DNA, D gene, V gene, clone size, J gene. The D gene is left open where the match is weak. The size of a clone is reported for some rows only, either as once, few or many, or as a class for expanded clones.

CASSSAGLADNEQFF | TGTGCCAGCAGTTCTGCGGGACTAGCGGATAATGAGCAGTTCTTC | TRBD2 | TRBV12-3/TRBV12-4 | many | TRBJ2-1
CASSQTHGYTIYF | TGTGCCAGCAGCCAAACACACGGATACACCATATATTTT | NA | TRBV14 | NA | TRBJ1-3
CASSLFPLLYEQYF | TGTGCCAGCAGCTTATTCCCCCTCCTCTACGAGCAGTACTTC | NA | TRBV7-9 | few | TRBJ2-7
CASSWDWAANEKLFF | TGTGCCAGCAGCTGGGATTGGGCCGCAAATGAAAAACTGTTTTTT | NA | TRBV11-2 | NA | TRBJ1-4
CASSRGQGVLFF | TGTGCCAGCAGCCGGGGACAGGGAGTGCTGTTTTTT | TRBD1 | TRBV27 | NA | TRBJ2-2
CASSPGMKTDTQYF | TGCGCCAGCAGCCCAGGGATGAAAACAGATACGCAGTATTTT | NA | TRBV5-1 | few | TRBJ2-3
CASSLALTSGVPYEQYF | TGTGCCAGCAGCTTAGCCCTGACTAGCGGGGTCCCCTACGAGCAGTACTTC | TRBD2 | TRBV7-2 | many | TRBJ2-7
CASSLLFQGNTEAFF | TGCGCCAGCAGCTTGCTCTTCCAGGGGAACACTGAAGCTTTCTTT | NA | TRBV5-1 | NA | TRBJ1-1
CASSLELNYNEQFF | TGCGCCAGCAGCTTGGAGCTGAACTACAATGAGCAGTTCTTC | NA | TRBV5-1 | few | TRBJ2-1
CASSSGNNQPQHF | TGTGCCAGCAGCTCGGGCAACAATCAGCCCCAGCATTTT | NA | TRBV7-8 | few | TRBJ1-5
CSVLQGPTSWNEQYF | TGCAGTGTTCTACAGGGCCCCACGTCTTGGAACGAGCAGTACTTC | NA | TRBV20-1 | many | TRBJ2-7
CATSSGGVDTQYF | TGTGCCACCAGCAGTGGGGGAGTAGATACGCAGTATTTT | NA | TRBV15 | few | TRBJ2-3
CATSDGLKNEQFF | TGTGCCACCAGTGACGGACTTAAAAATGAGCAGTTCTTC | NA | TRBV24-1 | few | TRBJ2-1
CASSLTGGQDEAFF | TGCGCCAGCAGCTTAACCGGGGGGCAAGATGAAGCTTTCTTT | NA | TRBV5-1 | NA | TRBJ1-1
CASSVAPRGAYNEQFF | TGTGCCAGCAGCGTAGCTCCCCGCGGAGCCTACAATGAGCAGTTCTTC | NA | TRBV9 | few | TRBJ2-1
CASGTGLGAGNQPQHF | TGTGCCAGCGGTACAGGGCTTGGTGCGGGCAATCAGCCCCAGCATTTT | NA | TRBV6-1 | few | TRBJ1-5
CASSPQGGPGLGEQYF | TGTGCCAGCAGCCCCCAAGGCGGGCCGGGCCTCGGCGAGCAGTACTTC | NA | TRBV7-2 | NA | TRBJ2-7
CASSESRATQPYNEQFF | TGCGCCAGCAGTGAGTCTAGGGCAACCCAACCCTACAATGAGCAGTTCTTC | NA | TRBV10-1 | NA | TRBJ2-1
CSAETGRENSPLHF | TGCAGTGCTGAGACAGGGAGGGAGAATTCACCCCTCCACTTT | TRBD1 | TRBV20-1 | NA | TRBJ1-6
CASSREISGAGYF | TGCGCCAGCAGCCGAGAGATAAGCGGGGCCGGGTATTTT | TRBD2 | TRBV4-3 | few | TRBJ2-3
CASSSTGRYEQFF | TGTGCCAGCAGCTCGACAGGGAGGTATGAGCAGTTCTTC | NA | TRBV5-4 | many | TRBJ2-1
CATWGHPETQYF | TGTGCCACCTGGGGCCACCCTGAGACCCAGTACTTC | NA | TRBV6-1 | NA | TRBJ2-5
CASSLRVTTGSGEQYF | TGTGCCAGCAGCTTAAGAGTAACTACGGGTAGTGGCGAGCAGTACTTC | NA | TRBV7-2 | many | TRBJ2-7
CAIRGLAGGNNEQFF | TGTGCCATCAGGGGACTAGCGGGAGGGAACAATGAGCAGTTCTTC | TRBD2 | TRBV10-3 | many | TRBJ2-1
CASGRAITDTQYF | TGTGCCTCAGGGAGGGCGATCACAGATACGCAGTATTTT | TRBD2 | TRBV19 | few | TRBJ2-3
CASSFGGRRGDTQYF | TGTGCCAGCAGTTTTGGGGGGCGTAGGGGAGATACGCAGTATTTT | NA | TRBV28 | NA | TRBJ2-3
CATSDFPPVTSRDTGELFF | TGTGCCACCAGTGATTTTCCCCCTGTGACTAGCCGGGACACCGGGGAGCTGTTTTTT | TRBD2 | TRBV24-1 | NA | TRBJ2-2
CASTPVSGVANYGYTF | TGTGCCAGCACCCCAGTATCAGGGGTAGCGAACTATGGCTACACCTTC | NA | TRBV5-5 | medium-sized | TRBJ1-2
CASSYQIYNEQFF | TGTGCCAGCAGCTACCAAATTTACAATGAGCAGTTCTTC | NA | TRBV5-6 | NA | TRBJ2-1
CASSNGDRQETQYF | TGTGCCAGCAGCAATGGGGACCGCCAGGAGACCCAGTACTTC | NA | TRBV28 | many | TRBJ2-5
CASTPGPINIQYF | TGTGCCAGTACTCCGGGGCCCATAAACATTCAGTACTTC | NA | TRBV19 | NA | TRBJ2-4
CSAPVRGAKNIQYF | TGCAGTGCCCCCGTTAGGGGAGCCAAAAACATTCAGTACTTC | NA | TRBV20-1 | few | TRBJ2-4
CASSLAGRVRDEQFF | TGCGCCAGCAGCTTGGCCGGCAGGGTTAGGGATGAGCAGTTCTTC | NA | TRBV5-1 | many | TRBJ2-1
CASSLRTSGMGTGELFF | TGTGCCAGCAGCTTAAGGACTAGCGGGATGGGTACCGGGGAGCTGTTTTTT | TRBD2 | TRBV7-7 | NA | TRBJ2-2
CASSFTGGNEQFF | TGTGCCAGCAGCTTTACAGGGGGCAATGAGCAGTTCTTC | TRBD1 | TRBV5-6 | many | TRBJ2-1
CSARIGTDKGQPQHF | TGCAGTGCTAGGATCGGGACCGATAAAGGGCAGCCCCAGCATTTT | NA | TRBV20-1 | few | TRBJ1-5
CASSETSGGNNEQFF | TGTGCCAGCAGTGAGACTAGCGGAGGGAACAATGAGCAGTTCTTC | TRBD2 | TRBV28 | few | TRBJ2-1
CASSLSVRGNSPLHF | TGTGCCAGCAGTTTAAGCGTCAGGGGGAATTCACCCCTCCACTTT | TRBD1 | TRBV28 | few | TRBJ1-6
CASSLSPAGELFF | TGTGCCAGCAGCTTAAGCCCAGCCGGGGAGCTGTTTTTT | NA | TRBV7-9 | few | TRBJ2-2
CASSQEGGPTGTQYF | TGTGCCAGCAGCCAAGAGGGTGGTCCGACTGGGACCCAGTACTTC | NA | TRBV3-1 | few | TRBJ2-5
CASGQGNTEAFF | TGCGCCAGCGGACAGGGGAACACTGAAGCTTTCTTT | TRBD1 | TRBV5-1 | NA | TRBJ1-1
CASSLLDEQFF | TGCGCCAGCAGCTTGCTGGATGAGCAGTTCTTC | NA | TRBV5-1 | NA | TRBJ2-1
CASTGAGGGTDTQYF | TGTGCCAGCACGGGGGCGGGAGGAGGCACAGATACGCAGTATTTT | TRBD2 | TRBV9 | NA | TRBJ2-3
CASSFGLVEFF | TGTGCCAGCAGTTTTGGTCTAGTTGAGTTCTTC | NA | TRBV12-3/TRBV12-4 | few | TRBJ2-1
CASSLTGINTEAFF | TGTGCCAGCAGCTTAACCGGGATAAACACTGAAGCTTTCTTT | NA | TRBV7-2 | NA | TRBJ1-1
CASSSNSGGPYEPYF | TGCGCCAGCAGCTCAAATAGCGGAGGCCCCTACGAGCCGTACTTC | NA | TRBV5-1 | few | TRBJ2-7
CASSSSGGGFF | TGTGCCAGCAGCTCCAGCGGAGGAGGATTCTTC | NA | TRBV12-3/TRBV12-4 | NA | TRBJ2-1
CASSIGSPSYNEQFF | TGTGCCAGCAGCATCGGGAGCCCCTCCTACAATGAGCAGTTCTTC | NA | TRBV5-5 | many | TRBJ2-1
CASSLVDGYSNQPQHF | TGTGCCAGCAGTCTCGTGGACGGATATAGCAATCAGCCCCAGCATTTT | NA | TRBV3-1 | NA | TRBJ1-5